This TCR beta chain was identified in a study of CD8 T cells in ankylosing spondylitis. This clonotype was found a few times. As yet, its antigen is unknown. Scientists made TCR beta libraries using quantitative 5'-RACE with molecular barcodes. TCRdb processed the 5' RACE reads anew with MiXCR; each CDR3 protein has one entry. This table holds hundreds of thousands of distinct CDR3 sequences, around 20% found once. Regarding the study as a whole: Ankylosing spondylitis blood seemed to carry a telltale TCR beta motif made of roughly 8 highly homologous variants. Certain motif variants had earlier been reported in reactive arthritis synovial fluid and blood.

The CDR3 runs 19 residues. J gave up 1 base and V 0 bases, and 8 bases lay outside the gene matches. Germline CDR1 and CDR2: KGHSH and LQKENI. The receptor was isolated from a female donor with ankylosing spondylitis or in good health (not recorded which). The gene calls are TRBV18 and TRBJ2-4, with 11 bases lining up with TRBD1. The sample was blood, either unsorted or a sorted T cell fraction (not recorded which). The CDR3 DNA reads TGTGCCAGCTCACCACCCGGGACAGGGGGATCACGGGCCAAAAACATTCAGTACTTC. It yields the protein CASSPPGTGGSRAKNIQYF.